The entry below describes one T cell receptor beta chain. These data are taken from a study of blood T cell repertoires in COVID-19. Study in general: Spain, Italy and the United States supplied samples that represented acute and convalescent COVID-19. In each case, the material was cDNA or gDNA derived from T cells, B-cell-depleted T cells, or PBMCs.

This CDR3 is built from 15 residues. Germline values: CDR1 MDHEN, CDR2 SYDVKM. Trimming took 6 bases from V and 4 from J, leaving 18 bases between them. As handled by the study authors: For nucleated cells, counts were estimated from reference gene primer amplification. Using immunoSEQ multiplex PCR, the repertoire was profiled, and TCRdb retains in-frame clones only, with some absent. Clone size and V and J calls were adopted from that table, with D and trimming inferred from the DNA. Of approximately 210,000 clones listed, 83% are singletons. The TCR sequence derives from a woman aged 45-60 years with acute or convalescent COVID-19. What was sequenced was peripheral blood. The V gene is TRBV28, the J gene TRBJ1-1; weak D call: TRBD1 (6 bases). CDR3 region: CASRSPRGLVTEAFF. The CDR3, as DNA: TGTGCCAGCAGATCCCCCAGGGGATTGGTCACTGAAGCTTTCTTT.